Each of the 10 T cell receptor beta chains below was sequenced from the same sample in a study of control samples from healthy donors and cancer patients (dated by TCRdb to the early 2020s). Libraries were built with the immunoSEQ multiplex PCR assay. Not all clones reach the TCRdb copy of this immuneACCESS table, which keeps in-frame sequences only. Checked studies attribute under half of the gap to unresolved V genes and leave the rest unexplained. Here the sample has 100,000 to 150,000 clones; 75% to 95% occur a single time. Over 2% of the sample belongs to the ten largest clones. The source material was blood. All receptors come from a man aged 18 to 30 in good health.

The chain couples TRBV6-5 to TRBJ1-1; TRBD1 aligns across 8 bases. V lost 6 bases to trimming and J lost 5 bases; unmatched junction nucleotides: 11. In germline, CDR1 is MNHEY, CDR2 SVGAGI. The CDR3 loop spans 15 amino acids. CDR3 coding DNA: TGTGCCAGCAGACCCCGGACAGGGAGGGGGACTGAAGCTTTCTTT. Amino acid sequence: CASRPRTGRGTEAFF.

This clone has only one observation. This rearrangement joins TRBV5-1 to TRBJ1-5, with D perhaps TRBD1 (5 bases). The CDR3 has 15 amino acids. CDR1 is SGHRS and CDR2 is YFSETQ in the germline V gene. The ends were cut back, 0 bases at V and 6 bases at J, with 13 bases in the middle. The CDR3 DNA is TGCGCCAGCAGCTTGGAAACGGGGGTTGGTCAGCCCCAGCATTTT. Its translation is CASSLETGVGQPQHF.

This sequence joins TRBV11-3 and TRBJ2-3, with D possibly matching TRBD1 (5 bases). The V end was cut by 1 base, the J end by 1 base, with 9 bases between. The CDR3 consists of 15 residues. The germline CDR1 and CDR2 sequences are SGHNT and YENEEA. Here the CDR3 reads CASSLAGMGTDTQYF. CDR3 sequence (DNA): TGTGCCAGCAGCTTAGCAGGGATGGGCACAGATACGCAGTATTTT.

J is TRBJ1-2 and V is TRBV27; TRBD1 might be the D (6 bases). This CDR3 is 15 amino acids long. CDR1 is MNHEY, CDR2 SMNVEV, per germline (reference sequence). The V end was cut by 0 bases, the J end by 7 bases, with 15 bases between. CDR3 bases: TGTGCCAGCAGTTTATCGCTCTCGGGGGCGAGTGGCTACACCTTC. Encoded protein: CASSLSLSGASGYTF.

The CDR3 spells CASSFGTTVSDTQYF. CDR3 DNA sequence: TGTGCCAGCAGCTTTGGGACTACAGTATCAGATACGCAGTATTTT. The rearrangement uses TRBV9 and TRBJ2-3; 7 nucleotides match TRBD2. Trimming at V came to 4 bases and at J to 4 bases, leaving 9 bases not matched to a gene. This CDR3 region has 15 residues. Germline V gives CDR1 SGDLS, CDR2 YYNGEE.

V gene TRBV6-4 combines with J gene TRBJ2-3; tentatively, D is TRBD2 (6 bases). This CDR3 has 15 residues. From germline, CDR1 is MRHNA and CDR2 SNTAGT. V shed 4 bases and J shed 1 base, with 12 bases lying between them. The CDR3 nucleotides read TGTGCCAGCAGTGTCGGGGGAGCTGGCACAGATACGCAGTATTTT. It is translated as CASSVGGAGTDTQYF.

The chain uses TRBV2 and TRBJ2-1; TRBD2 matches 10 bases. The length of the CDR3 is 14 residues. V gave up 6 bases and J gave up 8 bases; unmatched junction bases: 7. CDR1 is SNHLY, CDR2 FYNNEI, per germline. CDR3 nucleotide sequence: TGTGCCAGCAGATCTAGCGGGAGTTTAGATGAGCAGTTCTTC. As protein: CASRSSGSLDEQFF.

The J gene is TRBJ1-1, the V gene TRBV6-6; D call uncertain. The V end lost 6 bases, the J end lost 5 bases, and 10 bases lay between the germline ends. This CDR3 is 12 amino acids long. Germline V gives CDR1 MNHNY, CDR2 SVGAGI (reference sequence). The CDR3 sequence is CASSETWTEAFF. In DNA form, the CDR3 reads TGTGCCAGCAGCGAGACATGGACTGAAGCTTTCTTT.

This clone was seen more than once but under ten times. The CDR3 region is CASSRNMNTEAFF. The CDR3 DNA follows: TGTGCCAGCAGTCGGAACATGAACACTGAAGCTTTCTTT. The V gene is TRBV2, the J gene TRBJ1-1; D ambiguous. CDR1 is SNHLY, CDR2 FYNNEI, per germline. Deletions cut 5 bases from V and 0 bases from J, with 7 bases between. There are 13 residues in the CDR3.

This clone has a handful of counts. The V gene is TRBV2, the J gene TRBJ1-4, with 7 positions matching TRBD1. Germline CDR1 SNHLY, CDR2 FYNNEI. After removal of 10 bases from V and 10 bases from J, the junction contained 12 bases not matched to a gene. The CDR3 has 13 residues. The CDR3 DNA reads as TGTGCCACCAGACAGGGCTGGGAAGGAAAACTGTTTTTT. It encodes CATRQGWEGKLFF.